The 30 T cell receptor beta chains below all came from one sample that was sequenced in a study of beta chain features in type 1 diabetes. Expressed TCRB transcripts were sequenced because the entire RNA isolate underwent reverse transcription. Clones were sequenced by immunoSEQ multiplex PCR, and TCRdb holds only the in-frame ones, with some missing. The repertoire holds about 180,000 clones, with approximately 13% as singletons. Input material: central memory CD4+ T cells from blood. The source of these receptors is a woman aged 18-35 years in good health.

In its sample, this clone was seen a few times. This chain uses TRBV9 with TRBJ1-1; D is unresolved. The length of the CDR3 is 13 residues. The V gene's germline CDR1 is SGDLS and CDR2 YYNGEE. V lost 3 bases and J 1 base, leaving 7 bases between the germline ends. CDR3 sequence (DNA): TGTGCCAGCAGCGATACATGGAACACTGAAGCTTTCTTT. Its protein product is CASSDTWNTEAFF.

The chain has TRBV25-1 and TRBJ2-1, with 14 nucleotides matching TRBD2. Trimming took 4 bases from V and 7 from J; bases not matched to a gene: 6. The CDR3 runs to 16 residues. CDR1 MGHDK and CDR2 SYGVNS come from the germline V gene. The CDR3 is CASSGATSGRVNEQFF. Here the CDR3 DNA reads TGTGCCAGCAGTGGGGCGACTAGCGGGAGGGTTAATGAGCAGTTCTTC.

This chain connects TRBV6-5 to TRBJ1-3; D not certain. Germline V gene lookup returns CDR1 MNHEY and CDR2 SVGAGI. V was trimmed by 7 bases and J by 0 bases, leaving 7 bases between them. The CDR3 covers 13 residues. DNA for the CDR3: TGTGCCAGCAAGTTGAGCTCTGGAAACACCATATATTTT. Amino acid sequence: CASKLSSGNTIYF.

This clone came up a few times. CDR3 protein: CSATADYEQYF. The CDR3 bases are TGCAGTGCCACGGCGGACTACGAGCAGTACTTC. The genes are TRBV20-1 and TRBJ2-7; D gene uncertain. The V end was cut by 6 bases, the J end by 3 bases, with 9 bases between. This CDR3 is 11 amino acids long. Germline CDR1 DFQATT, CDR2 SNEGSKA (reference sequence).

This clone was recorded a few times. As DNA, the CDR3 is TGTGCCAGCAGCTTGGGGGGACAGGGAGGAAACTATGGCTACACCTTC. Residues: CASSLGGQGGNYGYTF. V gene TRBV5-4 combines with J gene TRBJ1-2; TRBD1 matches 9 bases. The CDR3 has 16 amino acids. V gave up 0 bases and J gave up 2 bases; unmatched junction bases: 5. CDR1 is SGHNT and CDR2 is YYREEE in the germline V gene (reference sequence).

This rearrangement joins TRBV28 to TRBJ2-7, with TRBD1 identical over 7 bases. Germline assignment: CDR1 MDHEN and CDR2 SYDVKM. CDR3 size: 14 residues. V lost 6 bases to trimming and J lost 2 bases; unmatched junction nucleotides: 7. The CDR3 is CASRGTGAPYEQYF. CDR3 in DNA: TGTGCCAGCAGAGGAACAGGGGCCCCCTACGAGCAGTACTTC.

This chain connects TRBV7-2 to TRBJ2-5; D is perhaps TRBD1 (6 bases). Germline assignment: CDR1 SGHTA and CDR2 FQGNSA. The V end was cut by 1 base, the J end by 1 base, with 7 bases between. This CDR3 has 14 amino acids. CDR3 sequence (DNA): TGTGCCAGCAGCTTAGTCAGGGGCCAAGAGACCCAGTACTTC. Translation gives CASSLVRGQETQYF.

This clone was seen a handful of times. The CDR3 nucleotides are TGTGCCAGCAGCGTGACGACAGGGTCCTACGAGCAGTACTTC. It encodes CASSVTTGSYEQYF. The chain has TRBV9 and TRBJ2-7, with 7 bases identical to TRBD1. Germline CDR1 and CDR2: SGDLS and YYNGEE. The CDR3 is made up of 14 amino acids. Trimming at V came to 2 bases and at J to 1 base, leaving 3 bases not matched to a gene.

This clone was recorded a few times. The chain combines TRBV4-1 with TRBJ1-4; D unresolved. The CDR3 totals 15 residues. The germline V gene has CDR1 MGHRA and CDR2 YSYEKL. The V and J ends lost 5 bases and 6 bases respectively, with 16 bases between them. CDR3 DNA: TGCGCCAGCAGCTTTCAACCGGGAGACCATGAAAAACTGTTTTTT. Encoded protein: CASSFQPGDHEKLFF.

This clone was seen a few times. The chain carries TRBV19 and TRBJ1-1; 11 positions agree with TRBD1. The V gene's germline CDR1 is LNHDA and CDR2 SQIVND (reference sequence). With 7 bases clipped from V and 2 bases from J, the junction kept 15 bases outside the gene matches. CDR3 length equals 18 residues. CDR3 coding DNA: TGTGCCAGTACTAATTCACTCGGACAGGGGGCAGATAACACTGAAGCTTTCTTT. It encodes CASTNSLGQGADNTEAFF. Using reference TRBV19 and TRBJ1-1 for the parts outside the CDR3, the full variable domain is DGGITQSPKYLFRKEGQNVTLSCEQNLNHDAMYWYRQDPGQGLRLIYYSQIVNDFQKGDIAEGYSVSREKKESFPLTVTSAQKNPTAFYLCASTNSLGQGADNTEAFFGQGTRLTVV.

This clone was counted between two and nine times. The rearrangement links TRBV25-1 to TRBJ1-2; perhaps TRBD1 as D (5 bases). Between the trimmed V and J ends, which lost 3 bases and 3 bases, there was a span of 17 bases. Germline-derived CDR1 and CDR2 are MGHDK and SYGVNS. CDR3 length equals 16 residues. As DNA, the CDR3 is TGTGCCAGCAGTGATGTGAATCGGGGGATGCACTATGGCTACACCTTC. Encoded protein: CASSDVNRGMHYGYTF.

The CDR3 is CASSQGRGAAGRKAWEQYF. The CDR3 nucleotides read TGTGCCAGCAGCCAGGGGAGGGGCGCCGCCGGGAGGAAAGCGTGGGAGCAGTACTTC. V is TRBV14 and J is TRBJ2-7; 7 bases line up with TRBD2. The CDR3 totals 19 residues. Germline V CDR1 and CDR2: SGHDN, FVKESK. V was pared by 3 bases and J by 7 bases, with 24 bases of the junction left unmatched.

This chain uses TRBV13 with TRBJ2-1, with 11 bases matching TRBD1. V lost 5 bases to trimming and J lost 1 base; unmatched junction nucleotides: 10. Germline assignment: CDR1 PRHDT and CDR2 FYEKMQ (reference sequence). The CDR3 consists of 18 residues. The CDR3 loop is CASSVGGGTGGSYNEQFF. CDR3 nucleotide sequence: TGTGCCAGCAGCGTCGGCGGGGGGACAGGGGGTTCCTACAATGAGCAGTTCTTC.

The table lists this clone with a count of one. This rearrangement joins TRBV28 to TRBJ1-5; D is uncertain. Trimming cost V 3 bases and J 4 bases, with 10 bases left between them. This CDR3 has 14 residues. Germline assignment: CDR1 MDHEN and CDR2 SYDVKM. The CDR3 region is CASSLVGGNQPQHF. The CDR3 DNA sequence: TGTGCCAGCAGTTTGGTTGGAGGAAATCAGCCCCAGCATTTT.

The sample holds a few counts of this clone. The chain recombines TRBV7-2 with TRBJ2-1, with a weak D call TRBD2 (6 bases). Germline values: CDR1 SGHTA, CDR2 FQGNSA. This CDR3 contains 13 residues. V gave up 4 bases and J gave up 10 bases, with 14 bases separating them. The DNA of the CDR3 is TGTGCCAGCAGCTCCCGGAGGGACGGGGAGCAGTTCTTC. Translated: CASSSRRDGEQFF.

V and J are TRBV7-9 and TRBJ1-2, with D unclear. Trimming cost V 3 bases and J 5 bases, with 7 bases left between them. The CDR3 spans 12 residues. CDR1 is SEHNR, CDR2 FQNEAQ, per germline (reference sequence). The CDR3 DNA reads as TGTGCCAGCAGCTTCGGTGTTTATGGCTACACCTTC. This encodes CASSFGVYGYTF.

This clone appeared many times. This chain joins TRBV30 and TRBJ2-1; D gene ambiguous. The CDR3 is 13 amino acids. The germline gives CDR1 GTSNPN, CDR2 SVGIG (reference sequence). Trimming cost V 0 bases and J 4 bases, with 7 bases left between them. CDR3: CAWSVEEYNEQFF. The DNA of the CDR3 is TGTGCCTGGAGTGTAGAGGAGTACAATGAGCAGTTCTTC.

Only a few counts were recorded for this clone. The CDR3 bases are TGTGCCAGCAGCTCGCAGGGGGCCCAGACCCAGTACTTC. As protein: CASSSQGAQTQYF. The chain carries TRBV7-9 and TRBJ2-5, with 8 bases that match TRBD1. Per germline, CDR1 SEHNR and CDR2 FQNEAQ (reference sequence). The CDR3 has 13 residues. The trim removed 4 bases at V and 6 bases at J, leaving 4 bases unmatched.

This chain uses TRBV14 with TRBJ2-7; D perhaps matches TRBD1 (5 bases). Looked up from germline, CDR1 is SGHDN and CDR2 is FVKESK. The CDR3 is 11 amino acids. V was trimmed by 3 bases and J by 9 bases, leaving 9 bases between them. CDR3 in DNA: TGTGCCAGCAGCCAGGCTACAGGGCAGTACTTC. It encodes CASSQATGQYF. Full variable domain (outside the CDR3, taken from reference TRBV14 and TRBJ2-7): EAGVTQFPSHSVIEKGQTVTLRCDPISGHDNLYWYRRVMGKEIKFLLHFVKESKQDESGMPNNRFLAERTGGTYSTLKVQPAELEDSGVYFCASSQATGQYFGPGTRLTVT.

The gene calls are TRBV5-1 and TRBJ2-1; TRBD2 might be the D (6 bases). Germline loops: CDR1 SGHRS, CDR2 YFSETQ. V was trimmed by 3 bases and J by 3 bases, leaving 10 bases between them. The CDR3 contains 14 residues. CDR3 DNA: TGCGCCAGCAGCTCGGGGGATTTCTACAATGAGCAGTTCTTC. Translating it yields CASSSGDFYNEQFF.

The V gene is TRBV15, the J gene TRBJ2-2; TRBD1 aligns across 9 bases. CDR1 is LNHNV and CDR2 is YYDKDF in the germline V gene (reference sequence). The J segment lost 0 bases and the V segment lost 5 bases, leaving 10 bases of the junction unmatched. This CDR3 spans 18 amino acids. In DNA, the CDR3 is TGTGCCACCAGCGGAGGATTGGGACAGGGCGCGAACACCGGGGAGCTGTTTTTT. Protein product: CATSGGLGQGANTGELFF.

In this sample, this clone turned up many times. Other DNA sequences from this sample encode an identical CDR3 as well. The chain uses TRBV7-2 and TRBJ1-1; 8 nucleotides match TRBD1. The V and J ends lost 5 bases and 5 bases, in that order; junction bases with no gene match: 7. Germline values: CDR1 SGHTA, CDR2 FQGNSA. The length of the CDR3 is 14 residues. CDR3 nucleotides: TGTGCCAGCAGCCCAGGACAGGGACGGACTGAAGCTTTCTTT. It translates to CASSPGQGRTEAFF.

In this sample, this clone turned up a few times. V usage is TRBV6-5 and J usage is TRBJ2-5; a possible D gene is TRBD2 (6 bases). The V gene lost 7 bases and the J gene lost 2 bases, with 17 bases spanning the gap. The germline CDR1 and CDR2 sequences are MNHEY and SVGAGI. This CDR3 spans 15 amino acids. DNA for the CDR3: TGTGCCAGCACCGGTTGGGACTCACGGCAAGAGACCCAGTACTTC. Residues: CASTGWDSRQETQYF.

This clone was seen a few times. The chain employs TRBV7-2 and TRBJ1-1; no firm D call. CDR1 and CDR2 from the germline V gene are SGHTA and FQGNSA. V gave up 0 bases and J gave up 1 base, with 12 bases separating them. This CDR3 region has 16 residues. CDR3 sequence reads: CASSLASSVKNTEAFF. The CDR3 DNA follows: TGTGCCAGCAGCTTAGCATCGTCGGTAAAGAACACTGAAGCTTTCTTT.

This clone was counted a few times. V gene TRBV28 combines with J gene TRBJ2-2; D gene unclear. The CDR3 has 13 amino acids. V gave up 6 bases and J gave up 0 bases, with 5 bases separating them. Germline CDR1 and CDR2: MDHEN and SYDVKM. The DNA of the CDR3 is TGTGCCAGCAGATCAACGAACACCGGGGAGCTGTTTTTT. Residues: CASRSTNTGELFF.

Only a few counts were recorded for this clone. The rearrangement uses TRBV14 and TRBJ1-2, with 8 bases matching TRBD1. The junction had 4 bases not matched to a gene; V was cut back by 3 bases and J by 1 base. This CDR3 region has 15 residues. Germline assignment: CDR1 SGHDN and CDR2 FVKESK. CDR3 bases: TGTGCCAGCAGCCAGGGACAGGCCTATAACTATGGCTACACCTTC. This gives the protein CASSQGQAYNYGYTF. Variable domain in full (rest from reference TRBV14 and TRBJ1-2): EAGVTQFPSHSVIEKGQTVTLRCDPISGHDNLYWYRRVMGKEIKFLLHFVKESKQDESGMPNNRFLAERTGGTYSTLKVQPAELEDSGVYFCASSQGQAYNYGYTFGSGTRLTVV.

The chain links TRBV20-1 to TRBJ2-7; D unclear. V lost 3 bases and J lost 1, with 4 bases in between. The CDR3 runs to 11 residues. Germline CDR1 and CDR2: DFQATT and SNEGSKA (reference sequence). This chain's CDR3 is CSASSSYEQYF. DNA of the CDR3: TGCAGTGCTAGTTCTTCCTACGAGCAGTACTTC.

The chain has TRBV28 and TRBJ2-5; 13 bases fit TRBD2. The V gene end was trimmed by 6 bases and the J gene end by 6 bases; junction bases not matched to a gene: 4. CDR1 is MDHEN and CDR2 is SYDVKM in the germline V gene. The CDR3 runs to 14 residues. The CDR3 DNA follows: TGTGCCAGCAGACTAGCGGGAGGGCCGAAGACCCAGTACTTC. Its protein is CASRLAGGPKTQYF.

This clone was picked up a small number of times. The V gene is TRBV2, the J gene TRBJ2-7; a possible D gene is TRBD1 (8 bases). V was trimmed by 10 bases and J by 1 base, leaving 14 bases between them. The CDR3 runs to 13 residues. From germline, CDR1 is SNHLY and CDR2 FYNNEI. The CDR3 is CAIGQGLSYEQYF. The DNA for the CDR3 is TGTGCCATTGGACAGGGACTATCCTACGAGCAGTACTTC.

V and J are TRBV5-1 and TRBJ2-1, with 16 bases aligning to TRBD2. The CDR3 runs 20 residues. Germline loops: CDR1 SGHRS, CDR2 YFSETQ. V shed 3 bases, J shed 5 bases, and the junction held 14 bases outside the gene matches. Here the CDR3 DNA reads TGCGCCAGCAGCTCGGGACTAGCGGGAGGGCCAAGCCGGACCCACAATGAGCAGTTCTTC. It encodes CASSSGLAGGPSRTHNEQFF.